The 30 T cell receptor beta chains listed next were all sequenced from one sample in a study of blood T cell repertoires in COVID-19. Generated by immunoSEQ multiplex PCR, the TCRdb table keeps only in-frame clones and is missing some. Of some 85,000 clones listed, more than 65% are singletons. Sequenced material: peripheral blood. The source of these receptors is a man in his 70s with COVID-19, enrolled during active disease.

Here the CDR3 reads CASSDRLAGGLSTDTQYF. The DNA for the CDR3 is TGTGCCAGCAGCGATCGACTAGCGGGGGGGCTTAGCACAGATACGCAGTATTTT. The rearrangement joins TRBV9 to TRBJ2-3; 14 bases fit TRBD2. The V gene's germline CDR1 is SGDLS and CDR2 YYNGEE. With 3 bases clipped from V and 0 bases from J, the junction kept 6 bases outside the gene matches. The CDR3 extends over 18 amino acids.

The rearrangement uses TRBV27 and TRBJ1-6; 8 bases line up with TRBD1. The CDR3 spans 16 residues. Germline lookup yields CDR1 MNHEY and CDR2 SMNVEV (reference sequence). Trimming removed 2 bases from V and 4 bases from J; junction bases left unmatched: 4. CDR3 protein: CASSLTGTGYNSPLHF. The CDR3 DNA follows: TGTGCCAGCAGTTTAACGGGGACAGGTTATAATTCACCCCTCCACTTT.

CDR3 sequence reads: CASSFILAGGTYNEQFF. The CDR3 bases are TGTGCCAGCAGTTTCATCTTAGCGGGAGGTACCTACAATGAGCAGTTCTTC. The chain links TRBV28 to TRBJ2-1, with 10 positions matching TRBD2. V lost 3 bases, J lost 2 bases, and 7 bases stayed unmatched. CDR3 length: 17 residues. In germline, CDR1 is MDHEN, CDR2 SYDVKM.

This chain connects TRBV3-1 (or the pseudogene TRBV3-2) to TRBJ1-2; TRBD1 might be the D (5 bases). Trimming shortened V by 4 bases and J by 7 bases, and 10 bases separated the two germline ends. The CDR3 has 12 amino acids. The germline CDR1 and CDR2 sequences are LGHDT and YNNKEL (reference sequence). CDR3 in DNA: TGTGCCAGCAGCCCGGGCGGGGGTGGCTACACCTTC. It yields the protein CASSPGGGGYTF.

The CDR3 protein is CASSLGTQNTEAFF. In DNA, the CDR3 is TGCGCCAGCAGCTTAGGGACACAGAACACTGAAGCTTTCTTT. J is TRBJ1-1 and V is TRBV5-1; a possible D gene is TRBD1 (6 bases). This CDR3 is 14 amino acids long. The germline V and J ends were trimmed by 2 bases and 1 base, with 9 bases remaining between them. Germline V lookup: CDR1 SGHRS, CDR2 YFSETQ.

CDR3 in amino acids: CASSYGTGGTRDTQYF. The CDR3 bases are TGTGCCAGCAGTTACGGGACAGGGGGCACCAGGGATACGCAGTATTTT. This rearrangement joins TRBV6-6 to TRBJ2-3; 12 positions match TRBD1. With V trimmed by 2 bases and J by 6 bases, 6 bases remained unmatched. Germline assignment: CDR1 MNHNY and CDR2 SVGAGI (reference sequence). CDR3 length: 16 residues.

This chain uses TRBV6-2 or TRBV6-3 with TRBJ2-1; 8 bases agree with TRBD2. In germline, CDR1 is MNHEY, CDR2 SVGEGT. This CDR3 has 15 amino acids. V shed 2 bases and J 2 bases; nucleotides not matched to a gene: 2. The CDR3 spells CASSYTSGPYNEQFF. The CDR3 DNA follows: TGTGCCAGCAGTTACACTAGCGGACCCTACAATGAGCAGTTCTTC.

The V and J genes are TRBV28 and TRBJ2-1, with D possibly matching TRBD2 (6 bases). The CDR3 sequence is 15 residues long. The germline gives CDR1 MDHEN, CDR2 SYDVKM. V dropped 7 bases and J dropped 3 bases, with 16 bases sitting between them. Here the CDR3 DNA reads TGTGCCAGCACATTAGCGGATAGCCGCTACAATGAGCAGTTCTTC. Its protein is CASTLADSRYNEQFF.

The CDR3 loop is CSVEGLAGGPSYEQYF. The CDR3 region has the DNA TGCAGCGTTGAGGGACTAGCGGGAGGGCCTTCCTACGAGCAGTACTTC. V gene TRBV29-1 combines with J gene TRBJ2-7, with 16 bases fitting TRBD2. CDR1 is SQVTM and CDR2 is ANQGSEA in the germline V gene. The CDR3 loop spans 16 amino acids. V was clipped by 3 bases and J by 1 base; unmatched bases: 3.

This clone was picked up a small number of times. V is TRBV4-2 and J is TRBJ2-7, with a weak D call TRBD2 (6 bases). From germline, CDR1 is LGHNA and CDR2 YNFKEQ. Trimming removed 0 bases at V and 7 bases at J, with 13 bases between. This CDR3 is 14 amino acids long. The CDR3 region is CASSQEVGGREQYF. The CDR3 DNA reads as TGTGCCAGCAGCCAAGAGGTGGGAGGAAGGGAGCAGTACTTC.

The chain is built from TRBV7-8 and TRBJ1-5, with 8 bases matching TRBD1. After removal of 4 bases from V and 0 bases from J, the junction contained 5 bases not matched to a gene. The CDR3 extends over 16 amino acids. From germline, CDR1 is SGHVS and CDR2 FQNEAQ. The CDR3 loop is CASSSSDRGSNQPQHF. CDR3 coding DNA: TGTGCCAGCAGCTCCTCCGACAGGGGTAGCAATCAGCCCCAGCATTTT.

The chain couples TRBV11-3 to TRBJ1-3; D ambiguous. The V end lost 3 bases, the J end lost 2 bases, and 2 bases lay between the germline ends. This CDR3 has 12 amino acids. Looked up from germline, CDR1 is SGHNT and CDR2 is YENEEA. The CDR3: CASSFTGNTIYF. DNA for the CDR3: TGTGCCAGCAGCTTTACTGGAAACACCATATATTTT.

The chain recombines TRBV12-3 or TRBV12-4 with TRBJ2-7; unclear D gene. V lost 3 bases, J lost 1 base, and 4 bases lay in between. The CDR3 sequence is 12 residues long. The CDR3 sequence is CASSFRSYEQYF. DNA for the CDR3: TGTGCCAGCAGTTTCAGGTCCTACGAGCAGTACTTC.

This chain connects TRBV2 to TRBJ2-3; 7 bases line up with TRBD1. J lost 4 bases, V lost 6 bases, and 7 bases had no gene match. Germline V gives CDR1 SNHLY, CDR2 FYNNEI. The CDR3 spans 14 residues. The CDR3 coding sequence is TGTGCCAGCAGGGCCGGGACAGTAGCAGATACGCAGTATTTT. Translated, it gives CASRAGTVADTQYF.

The chain is built from TRBV6-6 and TRBJ1-1, with D unresolved. V was clipped by 6 bases and J by 1 base, with 12 bases between them. The V gene's germline CDR1 is MNHNY and CDR2 SVGAGI (reference sequence). The CDR3 length is 14 residues. CDR3 sequence reads: CASSPRVGNTEAFF. The CDR3 bases are TGTGCCAGCAGCCCACGGGTCGGGAACACTGAAGCTTTCTTT.

The chain joins TRBV15 to TRBJ2-7, with D maybe TRBD1 (6 bases). Germline CDR1 LNHNV, CDR2 YYDKDF (reference sequence). CDR3 length: 14 residues. V was trimmed by 3 bases and J by 1 base, leaving 10 bases between them. CDR3 sequence: CATSRGTRSYEQYF. Here the CDR3 DNA reads TGTGCCACCAGCAGGGGGACACGATCCTACGAGCAGTACTTC.

This rearrangement joins TRBV3-1 (or the pseudogene TRBV3-2) to TRBJ2-7; TRBD1 agrees at 7 bases. CDR3 length equals 14 residues. Germline values: CDR1 LGHDT, CDR2 YNNKEL (reference sequence). The J segment lost 1 base and the V segment lost 6 bases, leaving 6 bases of the junction unmatched. CDR3 sequence (DNA): TGTGCCAGCAGTTACAGGGGAAATTCCTACGAGCAGTACTTC. It is translated as CASSYRGNSYEQYF.

The chain couples TRBV27 to TRBJ2-5; a possible D gene is TRBD1 (6 bases). CDR3 length equals 15 residues. Per the germline V gene, CDR1 is MNHEY and CDR2 is SMNVEV (reference sequence). Trimming pared 6 bases from V and 2 bases from J, leaving 16 bases between. The CDR3 nucleotides read TGTGCCAGCAGACCACTCAACAGGGATCAAGAGACCCAGTACTTC. The encoded protein is CASRPLNRDQETQYF.

V usage is TRBV7-8 and J usage is TRBJ2-5; weak D call: TRBD2 (5 bases). Germline V gene lookup returns CDR1 SGHVS and CDR2 FQNEAQ. V dropped 1 base and J dropped 5 bases, with 11 bases sitting between them. The CDR3 runs 14 residues. The CDR3 protein is CASSLGDWRETQYF. CDR3 nucleotide sequence: TGTGCCAGCAGCTTAGGGGATTGGAGGGAGACCCAGTACTTC.

The chain combines TRBV28 with TRBJ1-3; D unresolved. The V gene lost 5 bases and the J gene lost 7 bases, with 18 bases spanning the gap. The CDR3 sequence is 15 residues long. Germline CDR1 is MDHEN and CDR2 is SYDVKM. The CDR3 DNA follows: TGTGCCAGCAGTCCCGGGTCGGGGAGGGTGAACACCATATATTTT. Protein sequence: CASSPGSGRVNTIYF. Using reference TRBV28 and TRBJ1-3 for the parts outside the CDR3, the full variable domain is DVKVTQSSRYLVKRTGEKVFLECVQDMDHENMFWYRQDPGLGLRLIYFSYDVKMKEKGDIPEGYSVSREKKERFSLILESASTNQTSMYLCASSPGSGRVNTIYFGEGSWLTVV.

The V and J genes are TRBV5-4 and TRBJ2-5; TRBD2 might be the D (6 bases). Looked up from germline, CDR1 is SGHNT and CDR2 is YYREEE (reference sequence). This CDR3 has 15 amino acids. V lost 0 bases and J 2 bases, leaving 11 bases between the germline ends. The CDR3 loop is CASSLVGGTQETQYF. Written as DNA, the CDR3 is TGTGCCAGCAGCTTGGTGGGCGGGACGCAAGAGACCCAGTACTTC.

This clone has a handful of counts. The V call is TRBV7-9, the J call TRBJ1-1; maybe TRBD1 (6 bases). V dropped 0 bases and J dropped 1 base, with 12 bases sitting between them. The CDR3 is 16 residues long. In germline, CDR1 is SEHNR, CDR2 FQNEAQ (reference sequence). The CDR3 loop is CASSLARVTGNTEAFF. The CDR3 coding sequence is TGTGCCAGCAGCTTAGCAAGAGTGACAGGGAACACTGAAGCTTTCTTT.

The chain employs TRBV5-4 and TRBJ1-1; no clear D. The CDR3 is made up of 13 amino acids. V lost 5 bases, J lost 3 bases, and 11 bases lay in between. Germline V gene sequence: CDR1 SGHNT, CDR2 YYREEE (reference sequence). CDR3 DNA: TGTGCCAGCAGAGCTTACCGGGACACTGAAGCTTTCTTT. It translates to CASRAYRDTEAFF.

The rearrangement joins TRBV18 to TRBJ2-7; possible D gene TRBD1, 7 bases. Looked up from germline, CDR1 is KGHSH and CDR2 is LQKENI. The V gene lost 4 bases and the J gene lost 6 bases, with 13 bases spanning the gap. The CDR3 spans 13 residues. CDR3 sequence reads: CASSRGDSPEQYF. The CDR3 DNA is TGTGCCAGCTCACGGGGGGACAGTCCCGAGCAGTACTTC.

The J gene is TRBJ1-1, the V gene TRBV18; weak D call: TRBD1 (6 bases). Deletions cut 5 bases from V and 1 base from J, with 8 bases between. There are 13 residues in the CDR3. The germline V gene encodes CDR1 KGHSH and CDR2 LQKENI. The CDR3 nucleotides are TGTGCCAGCTCAGGGGGACAGAACACTGAAGCTTTCTTT. Its protein product is CASSGGQNTEAFF. Combining the CDR3 with reference TRBV18 and TRBJ1-1 gives the whole variable domain NAGVMQNPRHLVRRRGQEARLRCSPMKGHSHVYWYRQLPEEGLKFMVYLQKENIIDESGMPKERFSAEFPKEGPSILRIQQVVRGDSAAYFCASSGGQNTEAFFGQGTRLTVV.

Details on this clone: Sequence at one end of the junction differs from germline and may be a read error. V gene TRBV4-3 combines with J gene TRBJ2-7; 7 bases line up with TRBD1. The length of the CDR3 is 14 residues. The germline V gene has CDR1 LGHNA and CDR2 YSLEER. The CDR3 region is CASSQDAQGFEQCF. The CDR3 nucleotides read TGCGCCAGCAGCCAAGATGCACAGGGGTTCGAGCAGTGCTTC.

V and J are TRBV19 and TRBJ1-1; D gene uncertain. The CDR3 is 13 residues long. V lost 5 bases and J lost 2, with 9 bases in between. Germline assignment: CDR1 LNHDA and CDR2 SQIVND (reference sequence). CDR3: CASSPTENTEAFF. The CDR3 nucleotides are TGTGCCAGTAGTCCCACAGAAAACACTGAAGCTTTCTTT.

The chain recombines TRBV7-2 with TRBJ2-1; TRBD1 matches 9 bases. Per germline, CDR1 SGHTA and CDR2 FQGNSA. The CDR3 consists of 16 residues. The ends lost 0 bases at V and 8 bases at J; junction bases unmatched: 8. CDR3 sequence (DNA): TGTGCCAGCAGCTTAGCCTCCGGGACAGGGCTCCATGAGCAGTTCTTC. Protein sequence: CASSLASGTGLHEQFF.

This clone has just a few counts. The genes are TRBV5-4 and TRBJ2-7, with 12 bases lining up with TRBD2. This CDR3 has 19 amino acids. V gave up 1 base and J gave up 0 bases; unmatched junction bases: 11. Germline-derived CDR1 and CDR2 are SGHNT and YYREEE (reference sequence). CDR3 protein: CASSLSAGTSGPSSYEQYF. The CDR3 DNA is TGTGCCAGCAGCTTGTCTGCCGGGACTAGCGGGCCAAGCTCCTACGAGCAGTACTTC. The full variable domain, completed using reference TRBV5-4 and TRBJ2-7, is ETGVTQSPTHLIKTRGQQVTLRCSSQSGHNTVSWYQQALGQGPQFIFQYYREEENGRGNFPPRFSGLQFPNYSSELNVNALELDDSALYLCASSLSAGTSGPSSYEQYFGPGTRLTVT.

The J gene is TRBJ1-1, the V gene TRBV5-1, with unresolved D. Trimming removed 4 bases at V and 1 base at J, with 17 bases between. The length of the CDR3 is 16 residues. Germline V gene sequence: CDR1 SGHRS, CDR2 YFSETQ. The CDR3 reads CASSRGIGGENTEAFF. CDR3 DNA sequence: TGCGCCAGCAGCCGGGGTATAGGCGGGGAGAACACTGAAGCTTTCTTT.